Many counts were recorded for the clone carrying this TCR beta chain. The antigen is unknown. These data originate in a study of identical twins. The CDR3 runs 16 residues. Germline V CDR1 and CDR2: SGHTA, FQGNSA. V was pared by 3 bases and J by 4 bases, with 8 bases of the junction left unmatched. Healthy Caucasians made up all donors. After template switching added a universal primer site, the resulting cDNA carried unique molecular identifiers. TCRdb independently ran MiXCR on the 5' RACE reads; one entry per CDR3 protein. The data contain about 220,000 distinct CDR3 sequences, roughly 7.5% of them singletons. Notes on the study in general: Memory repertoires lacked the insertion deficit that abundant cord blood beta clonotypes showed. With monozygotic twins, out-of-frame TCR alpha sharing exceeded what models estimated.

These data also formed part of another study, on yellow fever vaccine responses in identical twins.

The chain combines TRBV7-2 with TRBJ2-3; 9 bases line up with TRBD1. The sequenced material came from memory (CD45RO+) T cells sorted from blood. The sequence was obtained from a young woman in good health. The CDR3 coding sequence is TGTGCCAGCAGCTTGGCCCCCGGGACAGGGTCAGATACGCAGTATTTT. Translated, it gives CASSLAPGTGSDTQYF.